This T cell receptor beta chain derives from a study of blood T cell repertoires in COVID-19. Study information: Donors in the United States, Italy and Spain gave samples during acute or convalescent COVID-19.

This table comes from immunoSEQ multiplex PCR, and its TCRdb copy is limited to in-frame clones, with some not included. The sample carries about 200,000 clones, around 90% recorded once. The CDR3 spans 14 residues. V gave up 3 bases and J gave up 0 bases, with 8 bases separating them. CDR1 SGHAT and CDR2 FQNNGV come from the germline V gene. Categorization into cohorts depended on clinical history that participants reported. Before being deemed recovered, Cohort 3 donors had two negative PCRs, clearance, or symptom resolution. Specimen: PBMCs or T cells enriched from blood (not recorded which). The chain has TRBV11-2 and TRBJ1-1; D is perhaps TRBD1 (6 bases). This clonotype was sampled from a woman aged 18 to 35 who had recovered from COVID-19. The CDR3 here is CASSLTGMNTEAFF. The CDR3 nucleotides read TGTGCCAGCAGCTTGACAGGCATGAACACTGAAGCTTTCTTT.